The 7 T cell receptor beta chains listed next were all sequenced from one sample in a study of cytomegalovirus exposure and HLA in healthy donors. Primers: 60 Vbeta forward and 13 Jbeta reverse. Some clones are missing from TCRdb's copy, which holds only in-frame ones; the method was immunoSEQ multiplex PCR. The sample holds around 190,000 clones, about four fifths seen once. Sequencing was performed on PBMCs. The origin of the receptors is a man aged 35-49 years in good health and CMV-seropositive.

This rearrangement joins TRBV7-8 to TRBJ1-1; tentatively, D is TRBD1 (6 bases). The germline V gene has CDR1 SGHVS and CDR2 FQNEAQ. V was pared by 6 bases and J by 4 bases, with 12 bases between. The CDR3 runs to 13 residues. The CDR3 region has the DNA TGTGCCAGCAGAACAGGGATTTCCACTGAAGCTTTCTTT. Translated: CASRTGISTEAFF. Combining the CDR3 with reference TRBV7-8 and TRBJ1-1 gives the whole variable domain GAGVSQSPRYKVAKRGQDVALRCDPISGHVSLFWYQQALGQGPEFLTYFQNEAQLDKSGLPSDRFFAERPEGSVSTLKIQRTQQEDSAVYLCASRTGISTEAFFGQGTRLTVV.

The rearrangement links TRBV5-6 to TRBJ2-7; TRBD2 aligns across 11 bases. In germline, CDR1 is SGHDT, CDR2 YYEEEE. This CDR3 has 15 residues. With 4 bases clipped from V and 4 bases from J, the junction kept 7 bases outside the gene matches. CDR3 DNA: TGTGCCAGCAGCCCTATTAGCGGGGGGGCTTACGAGCAGTACTTC. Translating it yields CASSPISGGAYEQYF. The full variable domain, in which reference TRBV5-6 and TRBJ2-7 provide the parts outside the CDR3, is DAGVTQSPTHLIKTRGQQVTLRCSPKSGHDTVSWYQQALGQGPQFIFQYYEEEERQRGNFPDRFSGHQFPNYSSELNVNALLLGDSALYLCASSPISGGAYEQYFGPGTRLTVT.

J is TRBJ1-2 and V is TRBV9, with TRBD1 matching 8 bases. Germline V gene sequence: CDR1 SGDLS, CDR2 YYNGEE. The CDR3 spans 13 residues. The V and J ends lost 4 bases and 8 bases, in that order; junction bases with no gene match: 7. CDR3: CASSIAGGGGYTF. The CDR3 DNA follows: TGTGCCAGCAGCATCGCAGGGGGCGGGGGCTACACCTTC.

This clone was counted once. The CDR3 DNA reads TGTGCCAGCAGCACAGGGAGGGAGAATTCACCCCTCCACTTT. Its translation is CASSTGRENSPLHF. The genes are TRBV11-2 and TRBJ1-6; the D gene is possibly TRBD1 (6 bases). Germline-derived CDR1 and CDR2 are SGHAT and FQNNGV. Trimming stripped 5 bases from V and 7 bases from J, with 12 bases between. The CDR3 is 14 residues long. Filled out from reference TRBV11-2 and TRBJ1-6, the complete variable domain reads EAGVAQSPRYKIIEKRQSVAFWCNPISGHATLYWYQQILGQGPKLLIQFQNNGVVDDSQLPKDRFSAERLKGVDSTLKIQPAKLEDSAVYLCASSTGRENSPLHFGNGTRLTVT.

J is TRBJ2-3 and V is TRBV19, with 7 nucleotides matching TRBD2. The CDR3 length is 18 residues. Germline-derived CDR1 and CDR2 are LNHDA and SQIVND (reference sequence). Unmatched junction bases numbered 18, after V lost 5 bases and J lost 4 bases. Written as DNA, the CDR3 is TGTGCCAGTAGTCCCCTGGGAGGGTTGGTGAGACGAGCAGATACGCAGTATTTT. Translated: CASSPLGGLVRRADTQYF.

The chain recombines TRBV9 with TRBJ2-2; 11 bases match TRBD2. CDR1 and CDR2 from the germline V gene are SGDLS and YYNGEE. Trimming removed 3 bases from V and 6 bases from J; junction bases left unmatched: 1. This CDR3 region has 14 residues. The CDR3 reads CASSGLAGPGELFF. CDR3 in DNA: TGTGCCAGCAGCGGACTAGCGGGACCCGGGGAGCTGTTTTTT.

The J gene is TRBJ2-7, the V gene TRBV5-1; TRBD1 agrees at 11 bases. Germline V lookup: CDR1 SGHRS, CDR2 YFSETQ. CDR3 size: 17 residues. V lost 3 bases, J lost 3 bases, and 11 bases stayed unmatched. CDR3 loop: CASSYTRAGTGGYEQYF. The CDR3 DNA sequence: TGCGCCAGCAGCTATACCCGTGCCGGGACAGGGGGCTACGAGCAGTACTTC.